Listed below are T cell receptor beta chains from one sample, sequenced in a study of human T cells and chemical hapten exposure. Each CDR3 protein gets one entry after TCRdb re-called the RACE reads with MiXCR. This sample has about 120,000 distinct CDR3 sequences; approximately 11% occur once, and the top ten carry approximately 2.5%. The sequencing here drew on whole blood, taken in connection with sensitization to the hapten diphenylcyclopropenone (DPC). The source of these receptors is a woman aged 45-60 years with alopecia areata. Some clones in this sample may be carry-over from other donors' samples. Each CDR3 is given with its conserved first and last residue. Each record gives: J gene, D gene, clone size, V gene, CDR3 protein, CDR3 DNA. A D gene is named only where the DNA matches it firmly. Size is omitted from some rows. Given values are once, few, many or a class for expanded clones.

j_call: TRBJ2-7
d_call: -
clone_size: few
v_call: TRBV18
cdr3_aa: CASSPGNTYEQYF
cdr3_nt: TGTGCCAGCTCACCCGGCAACACCTACGAGCAGTACTTC

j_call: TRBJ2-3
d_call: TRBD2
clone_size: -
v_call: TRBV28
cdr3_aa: CASSLGGLAGAQDTQYF
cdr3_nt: TGTGCCAGCAGTTTAGGGGGCCTAGCGGGAGCACAAGATACGCAGTATTTT

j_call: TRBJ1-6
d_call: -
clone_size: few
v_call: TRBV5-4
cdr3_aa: CASSPNPGDSPLHF
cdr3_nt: TGTGCCAGCAGCCCTAACCCGGGTGATTCACCCCTCCACTTT

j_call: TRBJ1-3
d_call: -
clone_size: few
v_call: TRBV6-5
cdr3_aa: CASSYSGGLSGNTIYF
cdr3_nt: TGTGCCAGCAGTTACTCCGGCGGGCTCTCTGGAAACACCATATATTTT

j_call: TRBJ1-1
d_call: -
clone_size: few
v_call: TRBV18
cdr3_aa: CASSPPQRLNTEAFF
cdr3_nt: TGTGCCAGCTCACCACCGCAGCGATTGAACACTGAAGCTTTCTTT

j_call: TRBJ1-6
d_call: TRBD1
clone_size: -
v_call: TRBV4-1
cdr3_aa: CASSQYTGGSSPLHF
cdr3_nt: TGCGCCAGCAGCCAGTATACAGGGGGAAGTTCACCCCTCCACTTT

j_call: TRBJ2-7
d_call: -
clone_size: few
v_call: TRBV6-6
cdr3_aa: CASSPYRVGYEQYF
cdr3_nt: TGTGCCAGCAGTCCTTACAGGGTCGGATACGAGCAGTACTTC

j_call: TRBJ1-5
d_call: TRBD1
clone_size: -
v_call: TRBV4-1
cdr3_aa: CASSQVQGAGQPQHF
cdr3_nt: TGCGCCAGCAGCCAAGTACAGGGGGCAGGTCAGCCCCAGCATTTT

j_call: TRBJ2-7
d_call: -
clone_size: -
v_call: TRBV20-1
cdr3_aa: CSARDAGPGSGEQYF
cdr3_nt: TGCAGTGCTAGAGATGCCGGACCAGGGTCGGGCGAGCAGTACTTC

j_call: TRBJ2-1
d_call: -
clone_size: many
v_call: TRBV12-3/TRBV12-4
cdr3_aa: CASSLVSGSYNEQFF
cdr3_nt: TGTGCCAGCAGCCTGGTCTCTGGGTCCTACAATGAGCAGTTCTTC

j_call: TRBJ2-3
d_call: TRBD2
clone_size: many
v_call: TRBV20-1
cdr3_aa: CSAKGLGLVTQYF
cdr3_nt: TGCAGTGCAAAGGGACTAGGCTTGGTTACGCAGTATTTT

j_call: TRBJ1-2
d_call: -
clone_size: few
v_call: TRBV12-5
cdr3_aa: CASGLTPTDGYTF
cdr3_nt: TGTGCTAGTGGTTTGACTCCGACGGATGGCTACACCTTC

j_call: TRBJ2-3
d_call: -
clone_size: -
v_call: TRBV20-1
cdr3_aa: CSATGGRLSTDTQYF
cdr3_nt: TGCAGTGCCACGGGGGGCCGCCTTAGCACAGATACGCAGTATTTT

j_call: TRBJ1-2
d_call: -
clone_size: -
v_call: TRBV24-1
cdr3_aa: CATSDFRADGYTF
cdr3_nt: TGTGCCACCAGTGATTTCAGGGCGGATGGCTACACCTTC

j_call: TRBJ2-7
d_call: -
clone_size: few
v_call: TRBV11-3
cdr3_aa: CASSLEGSSLYEQYF
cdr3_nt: TGTGCCAGCAGCTTAGAGGGATCTAGCCTTTACGAGCAGTACTTC

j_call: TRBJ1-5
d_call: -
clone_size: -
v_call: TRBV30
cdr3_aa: CAWRRPAPNQPQHF
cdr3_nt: TGTGCCTGGAGACGGCCCGCTCCCAATCAGCCCCAGCATTTT

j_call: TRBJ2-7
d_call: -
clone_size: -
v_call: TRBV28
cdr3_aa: CASSSDRKYEQYF
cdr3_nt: TGTGCCAGCAGTTCAGACAGGAAGTACGAGCAGTACTTC

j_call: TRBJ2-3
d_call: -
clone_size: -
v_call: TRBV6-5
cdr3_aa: CASSLQSGTDTQYF
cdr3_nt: TGTGCCAGCAGTCTTCAGAGCGGCACAGATACGCAGTATTTT

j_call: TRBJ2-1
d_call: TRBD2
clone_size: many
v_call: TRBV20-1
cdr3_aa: CSATGRTSGGYYNEQFF
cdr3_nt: TGCAGTGCGACAGGACGGACTAGCGGGGGATACTACAATGAGCAGTTCTTC

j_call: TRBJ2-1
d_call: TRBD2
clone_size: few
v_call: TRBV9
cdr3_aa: CASSYMRGGGYNEQFF
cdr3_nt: TGTGCCAGCAGCTATATGCGGGGGGGGGGATACAATGAGCAGTTCTTC

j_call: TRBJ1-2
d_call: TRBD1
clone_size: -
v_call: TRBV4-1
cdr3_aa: CASSQGYGQGQRFETF
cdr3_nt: TGCGCCAGCAGCCAAGGTTACGGACAGGGACAAAGGTTTGAGACCTTC

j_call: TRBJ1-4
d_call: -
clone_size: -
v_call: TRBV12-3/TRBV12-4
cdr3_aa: CASSRTGQPNEKLFF
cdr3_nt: TGTGCCAGCAGTCGAACAGGACAGCCTAATGAAAAACTGTTTTTT

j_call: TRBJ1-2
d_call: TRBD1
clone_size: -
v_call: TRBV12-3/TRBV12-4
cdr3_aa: CASSTDRTRGYTF
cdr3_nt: TGTGCCAGCAGTACGGACAGGACTCGCGGCTACACCTTC

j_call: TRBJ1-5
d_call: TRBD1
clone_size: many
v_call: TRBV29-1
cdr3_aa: CSVRQGDNQPQHF
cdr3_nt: TGCAGCGTGCGACAGGGCGACAATCAGCCCCAGCATTTT

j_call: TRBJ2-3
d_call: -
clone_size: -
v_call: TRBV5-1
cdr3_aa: CASSLLGESDTQYF
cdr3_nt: TGCGCCAGCAGCTTATTAGGGGAGTCAGATACGCAGTATTTT

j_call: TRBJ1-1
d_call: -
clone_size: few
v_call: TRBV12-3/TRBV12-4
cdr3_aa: CASSLNGPSEAFF
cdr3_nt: TGTGCCAGCAGTTTGAATGGGCCTTCGGAAGCTTTCTTT

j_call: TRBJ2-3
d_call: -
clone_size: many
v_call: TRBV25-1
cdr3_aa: CASSVTGTDTQYF
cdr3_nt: TGTGCCAGCAGTGTTACGGGCACAGATACGCAGTATTTT

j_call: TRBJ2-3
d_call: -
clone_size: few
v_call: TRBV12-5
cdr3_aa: CASGLVGTDTQYF
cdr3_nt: TGTGCTAGTGGTTTGGTAGGCACAGATACGCAGTATTTT

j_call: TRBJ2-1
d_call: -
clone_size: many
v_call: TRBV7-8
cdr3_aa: CASSLLAAGADSYNEQFF
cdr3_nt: TGTGCCAGCAGCTTACTAGCCGCTGGAGCGGACTCCTACAATGAGCAGTTCTTC

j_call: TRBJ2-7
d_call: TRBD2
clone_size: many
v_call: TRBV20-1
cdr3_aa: CSAGGTSSYEQYF
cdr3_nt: TGCAGTGCAGGGGGGACTAGCTCCTACGAGCAGTACTTC

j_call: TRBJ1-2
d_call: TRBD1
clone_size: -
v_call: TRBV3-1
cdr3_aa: CASSQDLRDSYGYTF
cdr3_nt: TGTGCCAGCAGCCAAGACCTCCGGGACAGCTATGGCTACACCTTC

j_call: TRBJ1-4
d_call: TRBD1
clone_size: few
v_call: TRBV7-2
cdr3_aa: CASSLRTGANEKLFF
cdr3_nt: TGTGCCAGCAGCCTCAGGACAGGGGCTAATGAAAAACTGTTTTTT

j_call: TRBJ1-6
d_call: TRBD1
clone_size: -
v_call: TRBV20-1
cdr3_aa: CSARARDRLNSPLHF
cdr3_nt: TGCAGTGCTAGAGCCCGGGACAGGCTTAATTCACCCCTCCACTTT

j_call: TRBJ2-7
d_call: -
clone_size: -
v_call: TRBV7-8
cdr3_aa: CASSLNVISYEQYF
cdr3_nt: TGTGCCAGCAGCTTAAACGTCATTTCTTACGAGCAGTACTTC

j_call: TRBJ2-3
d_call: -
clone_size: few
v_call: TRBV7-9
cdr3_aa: CASSPPEGTDTQYF
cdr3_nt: TGTGCCAGCAGCCCCCCGGAGGGTACAGATACGCAGTATTTT

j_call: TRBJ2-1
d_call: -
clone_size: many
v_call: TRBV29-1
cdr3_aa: CSVEDVNGEQFF
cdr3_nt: TGCAGCGTTGAAGACGTTAACGGTGAGCAGTTCTTC

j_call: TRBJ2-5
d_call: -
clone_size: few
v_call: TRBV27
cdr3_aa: CASSPGGYPQETQYF
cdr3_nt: TGTGCCAGCAGCCCCGGAGGGTACCCTCAAGAGACCCAGTACTTC

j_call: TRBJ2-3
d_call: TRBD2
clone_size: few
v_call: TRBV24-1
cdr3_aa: CATSTSGRAEDTQYF
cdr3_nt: TGTGCCACGTCGACTAGCGGGAGGGCCGAAGATACGCAGTATTTT

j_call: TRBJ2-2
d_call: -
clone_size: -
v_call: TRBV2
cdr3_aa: CASSTVKPANTGKLFF
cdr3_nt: TGTGCCAGCAGTACAGTAAAGCCCGCGAACACCGGGAAGCTGTTTTTT

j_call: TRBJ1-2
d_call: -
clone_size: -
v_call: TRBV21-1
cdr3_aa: CASSLCWTGGYTF
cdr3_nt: TGTGCCAGCAGCTTGTGTTGGACAGGCGGCTACACCTTC

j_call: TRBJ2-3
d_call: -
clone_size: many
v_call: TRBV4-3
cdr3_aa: CASSQDRLGAADTQYF
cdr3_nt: TGCGCCAGCAGCCAAGATAGGTTGGGGGCCGCAGATACGCAGTATTTT

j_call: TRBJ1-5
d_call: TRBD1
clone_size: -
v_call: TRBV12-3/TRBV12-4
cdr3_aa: CASSLRGQGSNQPQHF
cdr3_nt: TGTGCCAGCAGTTTACGGGGACAGGGTAGCAATCAGCCCCAGCATTTT

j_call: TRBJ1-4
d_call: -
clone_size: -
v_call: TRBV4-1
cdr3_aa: CASSQEYYYSNEKLFF
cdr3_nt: TGCGCCAGCAGCCAAGAGTATTACTACAGCAATGAAAAACTGTTTTTT